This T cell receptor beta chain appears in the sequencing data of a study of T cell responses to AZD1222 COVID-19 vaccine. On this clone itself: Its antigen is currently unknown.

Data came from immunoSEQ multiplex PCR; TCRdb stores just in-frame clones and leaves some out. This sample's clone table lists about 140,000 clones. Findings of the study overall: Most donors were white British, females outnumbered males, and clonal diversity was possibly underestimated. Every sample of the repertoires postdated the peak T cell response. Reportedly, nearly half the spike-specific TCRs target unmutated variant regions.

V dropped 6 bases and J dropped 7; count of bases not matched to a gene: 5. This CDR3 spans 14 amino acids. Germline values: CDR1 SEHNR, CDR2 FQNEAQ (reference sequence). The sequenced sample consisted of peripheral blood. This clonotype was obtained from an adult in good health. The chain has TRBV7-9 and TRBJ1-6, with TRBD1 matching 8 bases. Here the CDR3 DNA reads TGTGCCAGCAGATTGACAGGGGAAAATTCACCCCTCCACTTT. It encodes CASRLTGENSPLHF.